These T cell receptor beta chains were read from a single sample in a study of T cell responses to AZD1222 COVID-19 vaccine. Data came from immunoSEQ multiplex PCR; TCRdb stores just in-frame clones and leaves some out. The sample has more than 95,000 clones, around 88% seen once. This sample comprised peripheral blood, obtained on day 0 of MenACWY control vaccination. The receptors were gathered from an adult in good health. The CDR3 runs from the conserved cysteine through the conserved F or W. The order of the fields is clone size, V gene, CDR3 length, J gene, D gene, CDR3 protein, CDR3 DNA. A D gene is named only where the DNA matches it firmly. A row's size may be missing; if present it is once, few, many or a size class.

size: NA
V: TRBV5-1
length: 16
J: TRBJ2-1
D: NA
CDR3: CASSLRADSSYNEQFF
DNA: TGCGCCAGCAGCTTAAGGGCGGATAGCTCCTACAATGAGCAGTTCTTC

size: NA
V: TRBV5-4
length: 17
J: TRBJ2-7
D: NA
CDR3: CASSLASGTPNSYEQYF
DNA: TGTGCCAGCAGCTTAGCCTCCGGGACTCCAAACTCCTACGAGCAGTACTTC

size: NA
V: TRBV27
length: 15
J: TRBJ2-7
D: NA
CDR3: CASGGPGIRGYEQYF
DNA: TGTGCCAGCGGAGGTCCGGGCATTAGGGGGTACGAGCAGTACTTC

size: NA
V: TRBV6-4
length: 17
J: TRBJ1-5
D: NA
CDR3: CASSDSIKGEGNQPQHF
DNA: TGTGCCAGCAGTGACTCGATTAAGGGGGAAGGCAATCAGCCCCAGCATTTT

size: NA
V: TRBV9
length: 14
J: TRBJ2-5
D: NA
CDR3: CASSVGAGEETQYF
DNA: TGTGCCAGCAGCGTAGGGGCAGGGGAAGAGACCCAGTACTTC

size: NA
V: TRBV3-1/TRBV3-2
length: 16
J: TRBJ2-3
D: NA
CDR3: CASSQQPGRRTDTQYF
DNA: TGTGCCAGCAGCCAACAGCCGGGGCGGCGCACAGATACGCAGTATTTT

size: NA
V: TRBV11-3
length: 17
J: TRBJ1-1
D: NA
CDR3: CASSFLGGAGVGTEAFF
DNA: TGTGCCAGCAGCTTCTTGGGGGGAGCAGGGGTTGGTACTGAAGCTTTCTTT

size: once
V: TRBV28
length: 14
J: TRBJ1-5
D: NA
CDR3: CASSPSLSGQPQHF
DNA: TGTGCCAGCAGTCCTTCCCTAAGTGGTCAGCCCCAGCATTTT

size: NA
V: TRBV7-2
length: 15
J: TRBJ2-3
D: TRBD2
CDR3: CASSLAAGTTDTQYF
DNA: TGTGCCAGCAGCTTAGCAGCGGGAACTACAGATACGCAGTATTTT

size: NA
V: TRBV11-3
length: 16
J: TRBJ2-7
D: NA
CDR3: CASSLRPLALSYEQYF
DNA: TGTGCCAGCAGCTTAAGACCCCTAGCGCTCTCCTACGAGCAGTACTTC

size: NA
V: TRBV5-6
length: 14
J: TRBJ1-1
D: NA
CDR3: CASSVEGMNTEAFF
DNA: TGTGCCAGCAGCGTAGAGGGCATGAACACTGAAGCTTTCTTT

size: NA
V: TRBV10-2
length: 12
J: TRBJ2-1
D: NA
CDR3: CASSHVTNEQFF
DNA: TGCGCCAGCAGCCACGTTACCAATGAGCAGTTCTTC

size: NA
V: TRBV2
length: 12
J: TRBJ1-1
D: NA
CDR3: CASRSGDPEAFF
DNA: TGTGCCAGCAGATCAGGGGATCCTGAAGCTTTCTTT

size: once
V: TRBV29-1
length: 13
J: TRBJ1-2
D: TRBD1
CDR3: CSVDLGQGVGYTF
DNA: TGCAGCGTCGATTTAGGGCAGGGGGTTGGCTACACCTTC

size: NA
V: TRBV4-1
length: 16
J: TRBJ2-2
D: TRBD1
CDR3: CASSQPGTANTGELFF
DNA: TGCGCCAGCAGCCAGCCCGGGACAGCGAACACCGGGGAGCTGTTTTTT

size: NA
V: TRBV6-5
length: 14
J: TRBJ1-4
D: TRBD1
CDR3: CASEGQVRNEKLFF
DNA: TGTGCCAGCGAGGGACAGGTTCGTAACGAAAAACTGTTTTTT

size: NA
V: TRBV5-1
length: 15
J: TRBJ2-1
D: TRBD1
CDR3: CASSLGRTGINEQFF
DNA: TGCGCCAGCAGCTTGGGTCGGACAGGGATCAATGAGCAGTTCTTC

size: NA
V: TRBV5-4
length: 17
J: TRBJ2-5
D: TRBD2
CDR3: CASSLVLAGVYQETQYF
DNA: TGTGCCAGCAGCTTGGTGCTAGCGGGGGTATACCAAGAGACCCAGTACTTC

size: NA
V: TRBV29-1
length: 15
J: TRBJ2-1
D: TRBD2
CDR3: CSALRLAGGNNEQFF
DNA: TGCAGCGCCTTGAGACTAGCGGGAGGGAACAATGAGCAGTTCTTC

size: few
V: TRBV5-4
length: 15
J: TRBJ2-7
D: NA
CDR3: CASSLELAESGEQYF
DNA: TGTGCCAGCAGCTTGGAGTTAGCGGAGAGTGGCGAGCAGTACTTC

size: NA
V: TRBV3-1/TRBV3-2
length: 14
J: TRBJ1-2
D: TRBD1
CDR3: CASSHEGTGHGYTF
DNA: TGTGCCAGCAGCCACGAGGGGACAGGGCATGGCTACACCTTC

size: NA
V: TRBV9
length: 16
J: TRBJ2-1
D: NA
CDR3: CASSVEGGSSYNEQFF
DNA: TGTGCCAGCAGCGTAGAGGGGGGGAGCTCCTACAATGAGCAGTTCTTC

size: many
V: TRBV4-1
length: 15
J: TRBJ2-7
D: NA
CDR3: CASSLGTRSRYEQYF
DNA: TGCGCCAGCAGCCTTGGGACCCGCTCCCGGTACGAGCAGTACTTC

size: NA
V: TRBV7-9
length: 12
J: TRBJ2-5
D: NA
CDR3: CASSPPQETQYF
DNA: TGTGCCAGCAGTCCGCCCCAAGAGACCCAGTACTTC

size: NA
V: TRBV10-3
length: 15
J: TRBJ2-3
D: NA
CDR3: CAISEETSGAFTQYF
DNA: TGTGCCATCAGCGAGGAGACTAGTGGAGCTTTTACGCAGTATTTT

size: NA
V: TRBV7-2
length: 15
J: TRBJ2-4
D: TRBD2
CDR3: CASSPSGVAKNIQYF
DNA: TGTGCCAGCAGCCCTAGCGGGGTGGCCAAAAACATTCAGTACTTC

size: once
V: TRBV11-2
length: 14
J: TRBJ2-1
D: NA
CDR3: CASSLAGSLGEQFF
DNA: TGTGCCAGCAGCTTAGCGGGATCCCTAGGGGAGCAGTTCTTC